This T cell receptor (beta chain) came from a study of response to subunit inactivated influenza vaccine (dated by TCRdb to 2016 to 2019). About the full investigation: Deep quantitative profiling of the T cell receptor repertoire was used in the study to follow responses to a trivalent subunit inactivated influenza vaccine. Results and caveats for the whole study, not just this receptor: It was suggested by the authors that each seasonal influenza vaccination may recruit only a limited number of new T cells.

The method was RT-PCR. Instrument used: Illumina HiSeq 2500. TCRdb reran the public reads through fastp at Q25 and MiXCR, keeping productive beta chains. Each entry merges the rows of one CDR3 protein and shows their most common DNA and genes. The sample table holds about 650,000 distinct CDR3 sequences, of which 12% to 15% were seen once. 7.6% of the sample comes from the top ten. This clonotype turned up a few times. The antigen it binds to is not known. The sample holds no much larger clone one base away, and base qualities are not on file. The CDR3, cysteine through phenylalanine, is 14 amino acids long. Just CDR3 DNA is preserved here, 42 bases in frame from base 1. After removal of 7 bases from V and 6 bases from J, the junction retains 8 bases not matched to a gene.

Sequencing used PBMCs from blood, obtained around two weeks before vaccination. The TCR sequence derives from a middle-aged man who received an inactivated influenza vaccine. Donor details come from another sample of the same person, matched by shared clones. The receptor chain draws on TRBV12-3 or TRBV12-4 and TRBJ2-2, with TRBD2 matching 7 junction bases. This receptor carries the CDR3 CASMRGSYAGELFF. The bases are TGTGCCAGCATGCGGGGGTCTTATGCCGGGGAGCTGTTTTTT.